This T cell receptor beta chain is drawn from a study of shared clonotypes between healthy human individuals. The overall study: CD4 naive cells filled three plates per donor, CD4 memory three, CD8 naive two and CD8 memory one.

Sorted-subset replicate PCR reactions were performed with approximately 200 ng DNA, corresponding to 30,000 to 35,000 T cell genomes. Data came from immunoSEQ multiplex PCR; TCRdb stores just in-frame clones and leaves some out. This repertoire shows some 2 million clones, about 95% found once; its top ten account for more than 0.9%. Turning to this clone: The target antigen is unknown.

Findings and limits, study-wide: An anticipated effect of sequencing depth on clonotype sharing among donors was recognized. Memory subsets generally showed smaller estimated richness than naive subsets did.

As defined, naive CD8 cells were CD45RO-negative and positively selected for CCR7, with terminally differentiated effector memory CD45RA+ cells excluded. The specimen sequenced was naive CD8+ T cells sorted from blood. The origin of this receptor is a man aged 18 to 29 in good health.

The chain's CDR3 is CASAPPAGVNQETQYF. The CDR3 nucleotides read TGTGCCAGCGCCCCACCGGCAGGGGTAAACCAAGAGACCCAGTACTTC. The genes are TRBV7-9 and TRBJ2-5, with a weak D call TRBD1 (6 bases). The V end was cut by 8 bases, the J end by 0 bases, with 19 bases between. The germline V gene encodes CDR1 SEHNR and CDR2 FQNEAQ (reference sequence). This CDR3 contains 16 residues.